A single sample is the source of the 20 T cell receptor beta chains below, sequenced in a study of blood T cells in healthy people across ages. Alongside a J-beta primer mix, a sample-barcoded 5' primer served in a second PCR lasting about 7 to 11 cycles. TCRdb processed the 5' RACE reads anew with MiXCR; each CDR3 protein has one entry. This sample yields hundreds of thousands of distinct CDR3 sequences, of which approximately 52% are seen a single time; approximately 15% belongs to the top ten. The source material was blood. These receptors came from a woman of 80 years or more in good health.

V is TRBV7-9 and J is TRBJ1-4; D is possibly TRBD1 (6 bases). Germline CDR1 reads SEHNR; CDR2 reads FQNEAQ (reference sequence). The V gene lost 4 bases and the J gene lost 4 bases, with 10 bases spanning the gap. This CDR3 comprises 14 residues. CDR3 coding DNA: TGTGCCAGCAGCTCGGGGGCCGATAATGAAAAACTGTTTTTT. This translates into CASSSGADNEKLFF.

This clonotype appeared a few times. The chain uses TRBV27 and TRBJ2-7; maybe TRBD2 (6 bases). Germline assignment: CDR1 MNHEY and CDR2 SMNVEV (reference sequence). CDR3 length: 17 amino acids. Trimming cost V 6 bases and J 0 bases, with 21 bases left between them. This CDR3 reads CASRRVWGGGSSYEQYF. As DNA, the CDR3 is TGTGCCAGCAGGCGGGTCTGGGGAGGCGGTAGCTCCTACGAGCAGTACTTC.

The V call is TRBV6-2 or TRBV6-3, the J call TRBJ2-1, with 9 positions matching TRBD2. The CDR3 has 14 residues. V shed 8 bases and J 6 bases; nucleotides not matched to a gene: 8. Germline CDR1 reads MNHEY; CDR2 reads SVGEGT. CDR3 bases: TGTGCCAGCCAGAATAGCGGGAGCCGCAATGAGCAGTTCTTC. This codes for CASQNSGSRNEQFF.

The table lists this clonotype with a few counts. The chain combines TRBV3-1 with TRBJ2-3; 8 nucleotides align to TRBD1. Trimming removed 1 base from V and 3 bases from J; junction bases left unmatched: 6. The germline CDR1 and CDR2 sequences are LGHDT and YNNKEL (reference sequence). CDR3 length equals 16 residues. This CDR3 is CASSQAGGLATDTQYF. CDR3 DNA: TGTGCCAGCAGCCAAGCAGGGGGCTTGGCAACAGATACGCAGTATTTT.

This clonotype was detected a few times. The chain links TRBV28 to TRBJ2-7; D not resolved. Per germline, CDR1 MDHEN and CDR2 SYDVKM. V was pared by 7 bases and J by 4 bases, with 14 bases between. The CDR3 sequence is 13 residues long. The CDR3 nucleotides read TGTGCCAGCATGGCCCAGCTACTTTACGAGCAGTACTTC. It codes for CASMAQLLYEQYF.

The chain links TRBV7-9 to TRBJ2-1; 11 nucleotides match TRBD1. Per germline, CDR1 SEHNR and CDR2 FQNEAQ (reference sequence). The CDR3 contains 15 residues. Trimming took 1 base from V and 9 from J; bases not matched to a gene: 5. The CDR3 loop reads CASSLVDRGPLEQFF. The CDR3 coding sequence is TGTGCCAGCAGCTTAGTGGACAGGGGGCCTCTTGAGCAGTTCTTC.

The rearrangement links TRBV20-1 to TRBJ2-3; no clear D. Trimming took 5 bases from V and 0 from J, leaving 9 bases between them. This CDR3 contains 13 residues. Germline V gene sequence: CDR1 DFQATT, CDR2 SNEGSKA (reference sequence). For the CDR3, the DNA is TGCAGTGCTTCCCCCACTAGCACAGATACGCAGTATTTT. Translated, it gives CSASPTSTDTQYF.

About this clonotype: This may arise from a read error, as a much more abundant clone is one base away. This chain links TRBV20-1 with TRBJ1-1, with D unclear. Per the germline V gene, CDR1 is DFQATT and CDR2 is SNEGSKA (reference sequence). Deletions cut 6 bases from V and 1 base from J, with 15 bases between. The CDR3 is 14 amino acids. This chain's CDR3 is CSALDGEANTEAFF. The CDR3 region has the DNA TGCAGTGCCCTGGACGGGGAGGCGAACACTGAAGCTTTCTTT.

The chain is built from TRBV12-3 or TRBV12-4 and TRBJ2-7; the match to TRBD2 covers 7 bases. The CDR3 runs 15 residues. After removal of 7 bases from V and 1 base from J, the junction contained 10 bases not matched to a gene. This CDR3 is CASTLLWGGSYEQYF. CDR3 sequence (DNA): TGTGCCAGCACCCTTTTATGGGGGGGATCCTACGAGCAGTACTTC.

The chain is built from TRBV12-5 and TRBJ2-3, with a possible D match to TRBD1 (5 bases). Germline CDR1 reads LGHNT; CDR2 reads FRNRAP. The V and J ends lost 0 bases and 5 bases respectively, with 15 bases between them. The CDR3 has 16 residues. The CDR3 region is CASGLVLGQGGDTQYF. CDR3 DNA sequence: TGTGCTAGTGGTTTGGTACTGGGGCAGGGTGGAGATACGCAGTATTTT.

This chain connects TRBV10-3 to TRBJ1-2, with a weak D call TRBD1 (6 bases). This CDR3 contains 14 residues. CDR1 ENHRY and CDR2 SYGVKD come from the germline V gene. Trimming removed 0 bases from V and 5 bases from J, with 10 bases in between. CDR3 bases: TGTGCCATCAGTGAGTCGGGACAAGCTTATGGCTACACCTTC. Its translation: CAISESGQAYGYTF.

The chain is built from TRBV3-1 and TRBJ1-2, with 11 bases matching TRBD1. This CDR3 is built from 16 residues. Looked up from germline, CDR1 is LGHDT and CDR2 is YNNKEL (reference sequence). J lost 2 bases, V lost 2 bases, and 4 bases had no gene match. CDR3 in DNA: TGTGCCAGCAGCCAAAAAAGGACAGGGGGCAACTATGGCTACACCTTC. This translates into CASSQKRTGGNYGYTF.

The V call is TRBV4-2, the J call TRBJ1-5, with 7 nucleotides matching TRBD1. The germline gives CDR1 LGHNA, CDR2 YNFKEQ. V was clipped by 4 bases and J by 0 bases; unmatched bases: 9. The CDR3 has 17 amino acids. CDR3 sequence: CASSPRTGGYSNQPQHF. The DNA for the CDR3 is TGTGCCAGCAGCCCCAGGACAGGAGGGTATAGCAATCAGCCCCAGCATTTT.

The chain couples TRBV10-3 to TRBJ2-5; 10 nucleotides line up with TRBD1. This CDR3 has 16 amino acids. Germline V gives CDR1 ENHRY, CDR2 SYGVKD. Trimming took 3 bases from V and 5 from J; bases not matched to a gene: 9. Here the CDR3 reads CAISEPAGTGVETQYF. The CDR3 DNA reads TGTGCCATCAGTGAACCTGCCGGGACAGGGGTTGAGACCCAGTACTTC.

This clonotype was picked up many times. This CDR3 reads CASRGDLGEQFF. The CDR3 DNA sequence: TGTGCCAGCAGGGGTGACTTGGGTGAGCAGTTCTTC. The V gene is TRBV11-1, the J gene TRBJ2-1, with unresolved D. CDR1 and CDR2 (germline): SGHAT, FQDESV (reference sequence). Trimming stripped 6 bases from V and 9 bases from J, with 12 bases between. This CDR3 has 12 residues.

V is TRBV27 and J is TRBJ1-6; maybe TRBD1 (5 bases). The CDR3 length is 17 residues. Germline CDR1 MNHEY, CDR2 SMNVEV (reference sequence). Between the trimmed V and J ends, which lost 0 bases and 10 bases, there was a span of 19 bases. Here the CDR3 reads CASSLSVGGAGSSPLHF. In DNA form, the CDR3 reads TGTGCCAGCAGTTTATCAGTAGGAGGGGCCGGGAGCTCACCCCTCCACTTT.

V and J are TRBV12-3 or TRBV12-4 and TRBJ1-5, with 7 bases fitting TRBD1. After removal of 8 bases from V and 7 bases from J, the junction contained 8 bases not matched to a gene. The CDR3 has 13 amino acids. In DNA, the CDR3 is TGTGCCAGCTCCCTCTCAGGGGGACAGCCCCAGCATTTT. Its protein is CASSLSGGQPQHF.

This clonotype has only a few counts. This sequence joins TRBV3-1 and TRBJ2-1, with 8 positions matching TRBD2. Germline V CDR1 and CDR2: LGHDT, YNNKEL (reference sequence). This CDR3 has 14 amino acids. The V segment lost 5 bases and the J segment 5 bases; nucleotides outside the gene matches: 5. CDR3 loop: CASSFTSGDNEQFF. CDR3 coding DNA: TGTGCCAGCAGCTTCACTAGCGGAGACAATGAGCAGTTCTTC.

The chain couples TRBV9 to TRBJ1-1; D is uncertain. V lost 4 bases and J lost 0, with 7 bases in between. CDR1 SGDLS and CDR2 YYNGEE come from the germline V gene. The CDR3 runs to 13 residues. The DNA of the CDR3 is TGTGCCAGCAGCCCAAATTTGAACACTGAAGCTTTCTTT. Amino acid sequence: CASSPNLNTEAFF.

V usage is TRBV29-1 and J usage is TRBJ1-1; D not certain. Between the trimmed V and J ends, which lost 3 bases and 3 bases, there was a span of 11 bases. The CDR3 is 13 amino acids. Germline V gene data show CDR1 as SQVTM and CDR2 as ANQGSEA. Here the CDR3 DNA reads TGCAGCGTTGATGTCGGGAAGGACACTGAAGCTTTCTTT. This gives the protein CSVDVGKDTEAFF.